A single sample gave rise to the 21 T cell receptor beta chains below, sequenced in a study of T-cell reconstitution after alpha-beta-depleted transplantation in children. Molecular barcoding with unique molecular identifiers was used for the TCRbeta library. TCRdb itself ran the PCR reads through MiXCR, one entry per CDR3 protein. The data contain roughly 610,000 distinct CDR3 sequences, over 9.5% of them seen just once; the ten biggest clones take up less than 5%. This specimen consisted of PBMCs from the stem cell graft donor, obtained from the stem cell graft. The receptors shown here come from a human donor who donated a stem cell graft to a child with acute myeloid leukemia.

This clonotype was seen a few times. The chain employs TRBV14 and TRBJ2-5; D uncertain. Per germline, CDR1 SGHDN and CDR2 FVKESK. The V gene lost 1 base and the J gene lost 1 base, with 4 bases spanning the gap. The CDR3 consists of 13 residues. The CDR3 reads CASSQGPQETQYF. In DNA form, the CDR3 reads TGTGCCAGCAGCCAAGGGCCCCAAGAGACCCAGTACTTC.

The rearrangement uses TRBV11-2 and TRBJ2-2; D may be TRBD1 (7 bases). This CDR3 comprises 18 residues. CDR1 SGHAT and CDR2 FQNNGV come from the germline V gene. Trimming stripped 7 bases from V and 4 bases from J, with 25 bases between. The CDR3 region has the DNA TGTGCCAGCACCCTAGGCGGAGGGGGCACTCCGGGCACCGGGGAGCTGTTTTTT. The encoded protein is CASTLGGGGTPGTGELFF.

The CDR3 is CASSSFWGLSSYEQYF. In DNA form, the CDR3 reads TGTGCCAGCAGCAGTTTCTGGGGCCTCTCCTCTTACGAGCAGTACTTC. V usage is TRBV11-2 and J usage is TRBJ2-7; D possibly corresponds to TRBD1 (5 bases). The CDR3 length is 16 residues. The V end lost 5 bases, the J end lost 4 bases, and 21 bases lay between the germline ends. Per germline, CDR1 SGHAT and CDR2 FQNNGV.

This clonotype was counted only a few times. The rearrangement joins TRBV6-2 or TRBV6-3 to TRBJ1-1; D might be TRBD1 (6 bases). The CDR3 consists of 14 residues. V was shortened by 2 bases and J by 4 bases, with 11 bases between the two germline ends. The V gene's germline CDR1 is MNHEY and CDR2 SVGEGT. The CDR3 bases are TGTGCCAGCAGTTACCCCCAGGGGACCACTGAAGCTTTCTTT. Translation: CASSYPQGTTEAFF.

Written as DNA, the CDR3 is TGCAGTGCTAGAGATTCAGGCAGGGGGAACTATGGCTACACCTTC. It translates to CSARDSGRGNYGYTF. The genes are TRBV20-1 and TRBJ1-2; 7 bases map to TRBD1. V shed 0 bases, J shed 2 bases, and the junction held 6 bases outside the gene matches. The length of the CDR3 is 15 residues. The V gene's germline CDR1 is DFQATT and CDR2 SNEGSKA (reference sequence).

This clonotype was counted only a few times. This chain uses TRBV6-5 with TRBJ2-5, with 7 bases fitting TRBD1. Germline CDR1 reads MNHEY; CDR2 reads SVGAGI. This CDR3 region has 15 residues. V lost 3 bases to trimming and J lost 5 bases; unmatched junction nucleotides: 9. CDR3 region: CASSYLQGSGETQYF. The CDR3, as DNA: TGTGCCAGCAGTTATCTACAGGGGTCGGGGGAGACCCAGTACTTC.

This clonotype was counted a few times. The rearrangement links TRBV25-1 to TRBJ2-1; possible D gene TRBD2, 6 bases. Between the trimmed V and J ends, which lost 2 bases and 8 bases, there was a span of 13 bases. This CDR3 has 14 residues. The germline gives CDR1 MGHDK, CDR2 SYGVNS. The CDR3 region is CASSEPGRRDEQFF. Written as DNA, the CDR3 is TGTGCCAGCAGTGAACCGGGACGGAGGGATGAGCAGTTCTTC.

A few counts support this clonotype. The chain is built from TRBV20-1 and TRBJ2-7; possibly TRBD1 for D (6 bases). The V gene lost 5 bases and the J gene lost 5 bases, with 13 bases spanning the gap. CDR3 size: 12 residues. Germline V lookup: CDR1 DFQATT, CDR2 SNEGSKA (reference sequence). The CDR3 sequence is CSAGRQDDEQYF. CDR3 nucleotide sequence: TGCAGTGCTGGCCGACAGGATGACGAGCAGTACTTC.

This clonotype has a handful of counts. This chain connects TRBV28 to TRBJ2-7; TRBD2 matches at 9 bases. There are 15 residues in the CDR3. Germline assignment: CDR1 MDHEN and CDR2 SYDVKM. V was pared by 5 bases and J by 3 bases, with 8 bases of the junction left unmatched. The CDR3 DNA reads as TGTGCCAGCAGTGAGTCTAGCGGGAAAGTCTACGAGCAGTACTTC. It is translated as CASSESSGKVYEQYF. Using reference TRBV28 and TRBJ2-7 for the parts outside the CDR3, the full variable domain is DVKVTQSSRYLVKRTGEKVFLECVQDMDHENMFWYRQDPGLGLRLIYFSYDVKMKEKGDIPEGYSVSREKKERFSLILESASTNQTSMYLCASSESSGKVYEQYFGPGTRLTVT.

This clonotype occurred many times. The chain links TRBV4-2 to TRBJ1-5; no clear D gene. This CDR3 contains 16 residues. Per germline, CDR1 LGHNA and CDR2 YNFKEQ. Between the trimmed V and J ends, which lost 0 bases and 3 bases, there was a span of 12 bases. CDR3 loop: CASSQEKVTDNQPQHF. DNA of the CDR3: TGTGCCAGCAGCCAAGAGAAGGTAACAGACAATCAGCCCCAGCATTTT.

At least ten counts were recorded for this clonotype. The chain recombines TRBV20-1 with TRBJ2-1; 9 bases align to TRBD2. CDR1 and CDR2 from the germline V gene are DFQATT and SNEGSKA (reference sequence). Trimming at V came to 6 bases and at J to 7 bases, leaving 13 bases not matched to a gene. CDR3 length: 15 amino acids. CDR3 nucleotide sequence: TGCAGTGCGAACGTCAGGGGACTAGCATTGAATGAGCAGTTCTTC. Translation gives CSANVRGLALNEQFF.

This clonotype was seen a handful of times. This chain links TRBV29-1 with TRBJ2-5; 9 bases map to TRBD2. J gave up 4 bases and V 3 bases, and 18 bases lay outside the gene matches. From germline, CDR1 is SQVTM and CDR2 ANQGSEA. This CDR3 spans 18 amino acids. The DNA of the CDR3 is TGCAGCGTTGAGGCCCCCCTGTCGAGTAGCGGGAGTCGAGAGACCCAGTACTTC. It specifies CSVEAPLSSSGSRETQYF.

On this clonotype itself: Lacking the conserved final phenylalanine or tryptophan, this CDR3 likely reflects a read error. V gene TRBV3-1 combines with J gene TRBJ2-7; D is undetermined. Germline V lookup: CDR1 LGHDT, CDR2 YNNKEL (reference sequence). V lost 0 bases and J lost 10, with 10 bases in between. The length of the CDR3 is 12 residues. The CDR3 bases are TGTGCCAGCAGCCAAGACGAGAGACTCCAGTACCTC. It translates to CASSQDERLQYL.

The DNA of the CDR3 is TGCGCCAGCAGATACCCGGGACAGCCTTCCTACGAGCAGTACTTC. It is translated as CASRYPGQPSYEQYF. The rearrangement joins TRBV5-1 to TRBJ2-7, with 7 bases matching TRBD1. Germline V CDR1 and CDR2: SGHRS, YFSETQ. With V trimmed by 5 bases and J by 1 base, 9 bases remained unmatched. The length of the CDR3 is 15 residues. Complete variable domain (other parts from reference TRBV5-1 and TRBJ2-7): KAGVTQTPRYLIKTRGQQVTLSCSPISGHRSVSWYQQTPGQGLQFLFEYFSETQRNKGNFPGRFSGRQFSNSRSEMNVSTLELGDSALYLCASRYPGQPSYEQYFGPGTRLTVT.

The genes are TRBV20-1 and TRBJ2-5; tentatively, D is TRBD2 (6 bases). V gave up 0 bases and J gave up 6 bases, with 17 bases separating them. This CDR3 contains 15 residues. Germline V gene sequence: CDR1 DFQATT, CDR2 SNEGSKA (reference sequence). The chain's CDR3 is CSAREDRELGQTQYF. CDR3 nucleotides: TGCAGTGCTAGAGAGGACCGGGAGCTAGGGCAGACCCAGTACTTC.

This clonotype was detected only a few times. CDR3 coding DNA: TGCAGTGCTACGGTACGGGAGGGCCGGCGCGAGCAGTACTTC. This gives the protein CSATVREGRREQYF. V is TRBV20-1 and J is TRBJ2-7; TRBD2 matches 8 bases. Trimming cost V 4 bases and J 6 bases; bases outside gene matches: 11. The germline gives CDR1 DFQATT, CDR2 SNEGSKA (reference sequence). CDR3 length: 14 amino acids.

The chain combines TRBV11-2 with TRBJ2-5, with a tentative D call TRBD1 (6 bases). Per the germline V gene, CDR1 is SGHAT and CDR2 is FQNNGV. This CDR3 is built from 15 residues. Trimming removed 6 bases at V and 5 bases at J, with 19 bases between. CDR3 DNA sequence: TGTGCCAGCAGTCCCGCTTCAGGGGCATGGGAGACCCAGTACTTC. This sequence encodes CASSPASGAWETQYF.

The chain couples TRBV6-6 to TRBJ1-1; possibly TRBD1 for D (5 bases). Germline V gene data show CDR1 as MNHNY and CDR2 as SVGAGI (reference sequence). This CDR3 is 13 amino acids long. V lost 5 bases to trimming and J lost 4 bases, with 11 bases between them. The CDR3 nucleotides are TGTGCCAGCAGTCCGCGACAGCTCACTGAAGCTTTCTTT. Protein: CASSPRQLTEAFF.

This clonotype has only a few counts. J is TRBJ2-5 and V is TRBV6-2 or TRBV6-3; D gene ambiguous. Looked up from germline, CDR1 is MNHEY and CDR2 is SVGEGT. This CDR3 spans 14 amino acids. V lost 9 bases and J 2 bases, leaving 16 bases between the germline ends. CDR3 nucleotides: TGTGCCAGTATAGTTCGTCCGGAGCAAGAGACCCAGTACTTC. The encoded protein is CASIVRPEQETQYF.

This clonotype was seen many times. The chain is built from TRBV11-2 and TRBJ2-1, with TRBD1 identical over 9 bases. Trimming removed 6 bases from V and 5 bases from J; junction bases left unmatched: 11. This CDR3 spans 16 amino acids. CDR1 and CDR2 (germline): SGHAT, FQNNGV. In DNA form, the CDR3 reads TGTGCCAGCAGATCGATACAGGGGGCGCTGGACAATGAGCAGTTCTTC. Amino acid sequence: CASRSIQGALDNEQFF.

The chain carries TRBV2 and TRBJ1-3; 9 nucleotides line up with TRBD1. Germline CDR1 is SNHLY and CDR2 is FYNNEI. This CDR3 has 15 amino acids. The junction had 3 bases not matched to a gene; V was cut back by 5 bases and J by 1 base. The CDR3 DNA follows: TGTGCCAGCAGTAGGGGACAGGGTTCTGGAAACACCATATATTTT. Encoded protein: CASSRGQGSGNTIYF.